The T cell receptor beta chain described here comes from a study of cytomegalovirus exposure and HLA in healthy donors (dated by TCRdb to about 2017). The study in broad terms: An earlier analysis of fewer than 750 of the donors reported about 260 Gb of sequence data and around 100 million unique TCR beta sequences obtained from about 180 million T cells. An earlier analysis of fewer than 700 of the donors applied high-throughput TCR beta sequencing to assess whether each TCR beta V gene segment acted as functional or pseudogenic. Four or five DR-DQ haplotypes were treated as single units for association and clustering because of strong linkage in the cohort. A separate validation cohort of approximately 120 different subjects was used in addition to the roughly 700-subject first cohort. A later analysis re-examined previously published TCR beta repertoires from more than 550 donors and added high-resolution HLA genotyping to investigate patterns of TCR occurrence. An early release covering just under 650 HLA-typed donors comprised roughly 300 gigabases of sequencing data and tens of millions of unique TCR sequences. To predict cytomegalovirus infection status, the study brought together high-throughput TCR immunosequencing, statistical association of individual TCRs with disease status, and machine learning. Of the roughly 410 genotyped donors, less than 90% were placed in the genetic ancestry cluster associated with self-reported Caucasian donors. Genome-wide SNP genotypes for about 65% of the 666 donors were used in a later genetic analysis, which treated that subset as a discovery cohort. The T cell repertoires of 550 to 850 subjects were profiled by immunosequencing and related to cytomegalovirus serostatus. Donor age, sex, ethnicity and CMV serostatus were collected together with the repertoire data. Class I and class II HLA loci were covered by the typing at four-digit resolution. All discovery cohort repertoires had been generated using a single sequencing platform. Among some 410 genotyped donors of the cohort, an average of about 240,000 unique TCR beta nucleotide sequences were sequenced per donor, 15% to 20% of them non-productive. The study aimed to test whether cataloging public T cell receptors could reveal signatures of past pathogen exposure. The number of donors typed differed by locus, with about 629-630 for A, B, C, DRB1 and DQB1, more than 500 for DQA1, about 610 for DPA1, and some 440 for DPB1. Rather than drawing on any new phenotypic data, the later analysis identified candidate immune exposures from TCR beta sequences and the way those sequences occurred across donors.

On this clone: The target of this receptor is not known. Base qualities were left out, and no much larger clone turns up one base away.

Library creation used the immunoSEQ multiplex PCR assay. A mixture of 60 forward primers for TCR Vbeta segments and 13 reverse primers for TCR Jbeta segments was used in the multiplex PCR. The CDR3 region of rearranged TCR beta genes was amplified from genomic DNA with a multiplex PCR assay. The amplified TCR beta libraries were sequenced on the Illumina HiSeq System as 87-base-pair reads. Concerning the study's data processing: A later analysis tallied 75 million to 95 million unique TCR beta chains across the 666 repertoires, and about 12 million of those chains were shared by two or more donors. To remove PCR and sequencing errors, raw reads were error-corrected and collapsed into unique sequences using a nearest-neighbor algorithm that merged closely related sequences. Alignment of CDR3 sequences to IMGT reference sequences was used to assign V, D and J gene segments. For a sequence to be retained, at least a six-nucleotide match to both a V gene segment and a J gene segment was required. A rearrangement was called productive if the CDR3 had no stop codons and remained in frame with V and J, and every other rearrangement was called non-productive. CDR3 was defined by IMGT convention, running from the second conserved V-encoded cysteine to the conserved J-encoded phenylalanine. The earlier analysis of about 530 of the donors excluded any sequence lacking an unambiguous match to a single V gene segment. An earlier analysis of several hundred of the donors called V segments functional above 56.7% productive rearrangements and segregating when the between-donor standard deviation exceeded 5%. A statistical classification framework was built for diagnosing cytomegalovirus status from the catalog of TCR beta chain sequences. A later analysis assigned V and J genes by comparing TCR nucleotide sequences with IMGT/GENE-DB human TR gene sequences. In a later analysis, CDR3 sequences and most-parsimonious VDJ recombination scenarios were assigned using the TCRdist pipeline. A later analysis defined each TCR beta chain by its CDR3 amino acid sequence plus V-gene family, and excluded reads lacking a unique V-gene family. To address suspected cross-contamination and a sequencing artifact, a later analysis removed over 500 highly shared, low-generation-probability nucleotide sequences. In a later analysis, a clonal expansion index was calculated for each public chain from normalized within-repertoire ranks of inferred template counts. In a later analysis, generation probabilities were computed using a VDJ recombination model fitted to out-of-frame rearrangements, and the results were checked against IGoR. In a later analysis, TCR-TCR, TCR-HLA and TCR-CMV co-occurrence was scored with hypergeometric tests, and a repertoire-size bias correction was applied to TCR pairs. A later analysis estimated false discovery rates by permuting HLA or CMV assignments 20 times. In a later analysis, co-occurring TCRs were grouped using DBSCAN, and TCRdist sequence similarity was added for clustering within HLA-allele-positive subsets. Repertoires with fewer than 30,000 or more than 120,000 public chains, plus five repertoires with anomalous nucleotide sharing, were excluded from co-occurrence clustering. The immuneACCESS repertoire file appears here via TCRdb, limited to in-frame rearrangements. These files lack a portion of the clones; in checked studies, under half of the deficit traces to unresolved V genes, and the cause of the others is not known. From that table come the V and J calls and clone size; the DNA was used to work out D and trimming. Here the sample has about 93,000 clones; around 80% occur a single time. The ten top clones hold approximately 7.5% of the sample.

The cohort was made up of roughly 670 healthy bone marrow donors. All cohort members were sampled while nominally healthy, although unrecorded immune exposures were likely present. The donor was CMV seronegative and belonged to the group of 352 seronegative cohort members. Every donor gave a peripheral blood sample, and the peripheral blood mononuclear cells from that sample were used for TCR beta sequencing. The Qiagen DNeasy Blood Extraction Kit was used to extract genomic DNA from the blood cell samples. The paper's findings and limits, for the study overall: In vitro tests confirmed that a few of the cytomegalovirus-associated TCR beta chains recognize cytomegalovirus antigens. An association between a missense DCLRE1C variant and V-gene and J-gene trimming of TCR beta chains was found in a later genetic analysis and replicated in an independent cohort. Compared with equally common non-associated chains, HLA-associated TCR beta chains in a later analysis were more clonally expanded and had lower generation probabilities. According to a later analysis, most CMV-associated TCR beta chains appeared to be HLA-restricted, and the HLA associations seemed to be driven largely by CMV exposure. Several of the top co-occurrence clusters appeared to be linked to parvovirus B19, influenza, CMV and Epstein-Barr virus, according to a later analysis. CMV serostatus was the only immune exposure information available for the cohort. Across donors, most TCR sequences were observed very rarely, whereas some public TCRs were present in many individuals. Linkage disequilibrium might explain the correlated functional status among segregating V segments, but an unknown experimental factor could not be excluded. In an earlier analysis of over 550 of the donors, most TCR beta V segments were observed in productive rearrangements about 90% or about 30% of the time, broadly matching IMGT annotations. In a later analysis, TCR association rates were found to vary across HLA loci, with the most associated TCRs seen for DRB1 alleles and the fewest for HLA-C alleles. Strong co-occurrence of HLA alleles, especially DR and DQ, made assigning TCR associations to individual alleles difficult. In this cohort, only TCR beta chains were sequenced, and detectable features were limited by the absence of alpha or paired-chain data. At a false discovery rate of 0.05, a later analysis linked 16,000 or so TCR beta sequences to specific HLA alleles. In a later genetic analysis, fewer N-insertions in productive TCRs were reported among donors in an Asian-associated ancestry cluster than the roughly 700-donor mean. The sequencing pipeline was judged likely to have produced a cluster of highly shared sequence variants as a technical artifact. In the study, approximately 160 TCR beta chains were listed as associated with cytomegalovirus. The authors suggested that the approach could potentially be generalized to other disease states and immunological phenotypes. A further reported finding was that TCR beta sequences accurately predicted the HLA-A and HLA-B alleles for most subjects in the first cohort. Because HLA typing was missing for some donors at each locus, association tests included only the typed subset. Sequencing depth was assumed to be roughly uniform across donors in the presence/absence analyses, though that assumption may not hold. Some 16 rarely observed V segments, including chromosome 9 orphons, were excluded from the earlier analysis of just under 600 of the donors because counts were too low. The classifier was reported to diagnose cytomegalovirus status with high specificity and sensitivity in both the original cohort and the validation cohort.

Sequencing was done on a sample of PBMCs. The receptor's source is a man under 40 in good health and CMV-seronegative.

CDR3 loop: CASSVAGGQVGNTIYF. At the DNA level, the sequence is TGTGCCAGCAGCGTAGCTGGGGGACAGGTGGGAAACACCATATATTTT. Rearrangement joined TRBV9 to TRBJ1-3, with TRBD1 matching 8 junction bases. Germline trimming amounts to 0 bases on V and 4 bases on J, with 6 as the count of junction bases outside the gene matches. CDR1 and CDR2, per the germline V gene, are SGDLS and YYNGEE. The CDR3 starts with the cysteine, ends with the phenylalanine, and has 16 residues. Of all the DNA, just the CDR3 is kept, 48 bases in frame from base 1.